The 8 T cell receptor beta chains reported below all come from one sample, sequenced in a study of cytomegalovirus exposure and HLA in healthy donors. The PCR employed 60 Vbeta primers together with 13 Jbeta primers. Assay used: immunoSEQ multiplex PCR; TCRdb lists only in-frame clones, some missing. The table lists around 130,000 clones, over 75% of them singletons. Sequenced material: PBMCs. The receptors here all came from a man aged 25 to 45 in good health and CMV-seronegative.

V gene TRBV28 combines with J gene TRBJ1-4, with TRBD1 matching over 7 bases. The CDR3 is 15 residues long. V was clipped by 6 bases and J by 8 bases; unmatched bases: 12. Germline V lookup: CDR1 MDHEN, CDR2 SYDVKM. The CDR3 loop reads CASSIDRDSKEKLFF. The CDR3, as DNA: TGTGCCAGCAGCATAGACCGGGACAGCAAGGAAAAACTGTTTTTT.

This clone was recorded once. The chain recombines TRBV6-5 with TRBJ1-1, with a weak D call TRBD1 (5 bases). Germline CDR1 and CDR2: MNHEY and SVGAGI. There are 14 residues in the CDR3. Trimming shortened V by 6 bases and J by 0 bases, and 11 bases separated the two germline ends. CDR3 sequence reads: CASRIGAMNTEAFF. In DNA, the CDR3 is TGTGCCAGCAGGATAGGGGCCATGAACACTGAAGCTTTCTTT.

The chain has TRBV19 and TRBJ1-2, with TRBD1 identical over 7 bases. Germline assignment: CDR1 LNHDA and CDR2 SQIVND (reference sequence). V shed 9 bases and J 2 bases; nucleotides not matched to a gene: 6. There are 13 residues in the CDR3. CDR3 protein: CASGTDLNYGYTF. In DNA form, the CDR3 reads TGTGCCAGCGGGACAGACCTAAACTATGGCTACACCTTC. The entire variable domain, with the rest obtained from reference TRBV19 and TRBJ1-2, is as follows: DGGITQSPKYLFRKEGQNVTLSCEQNLNHDAMYWYRQDPGQGLRLIYYSQIVNDFQKGDIAEGYSVSREKKESFPLTVTSAQKNPTAFYLCASGTDLNYGYTFGSGTRLTVV.

The chain is built from TRBV28 and TRBJ2-2; D unresolved. Between the trimmed V and J ends, which lost 5 bases and 4 bases, there was a span of 8 bases. The CDR3 runs to 13 residues. CDR1 and CDR2 from the germline V gene are MDHEN and SYDVKM. In DNA form, the CDR3 reads TGTGCCAGCAGTCCCCCTAGCACCGGGGAGCTGTTTTTT. Protein product: CASSPPSTGELFF.

In this sample, this clone turned up once. CDR3: CASSVGRAGNTIYF. The CDR3 DNA reads as TGTGCCAGCAGCGTAGGTCGGGCTGGAAACACCATATATTTT. The chain carries TRBV9 and TRBJ1-3; D is ambiguous. The V end was cut by 0 bases, the J end by 2 bases, with 6 bases between. Germline assignment: CDR1 SGDLS and CDR2 YYNGEE. The CDR3 is 14 amino acids.

The chain couples TRBV2 to TRBJ2-5; 7 bases agree with TRBD2. The V segment lost 6 bases and the J segment 7 bases; nucleotides outside the gene matches: 5. CDR1 is SNHLY and CDR2 is FYNNEI in the germline V gene. The CDR3 is 12 amino acids. The DNA for the CDR3 is TGTGCCAGCAGGGGGGGGAAGAGGACCCAGTACTTC. It encodes CASRGGKRTQYF.

The chain combines TRBV28 with TRBJ2-7; D gene uncertain. In germline, CDR1 is MDHEN, CDR2 SYDVKM. The CDR3 is made up of 15 amino acids. Trimming took off 4 bases at V and 0 bases at J, with 13 bases between the two ends. The CDR3 loop is CASSSPPVLSYEQYF. As DNA, the CDR3 is TGTGCCAGCAGTTCCCCCCCGGTACTCTCCTACGAGCAGTACTTC.

The chain has TRBV4-3 and TRBJ2-1; D call uncertain. Germline V gene lookup returns CDR1 LGHNA and CDR2 YSLEER. The CDR3 covers 15 residues. V dropped 0 bases and J dropped 5 bases, with 11 bases sitting between them. The DNA for the CDR3 is TGCGCCAGCAGCCAAGATTCGGGTGCGCACAATGAGCAGTTCTTC. It translates to CASSQDSGAHNEQFF.